A single sample is the source of the 5 T cell receptor beta chains below, sequenced in a study of T cell changes during pregnancy in multiple sclerosis. Sequenced by immunoSEQ multiplex PCR; TCRdb stores in-frame clones only, minus some. The sample has about 74,000 clones; less than 90% are singletons. The input for sequencing was peripheral blood, taken before pregnancy. These TCRs come from a female donor with multiple sclerosis, enrolled in a pregnancy study.

CDR3 loop: CASSFAGDRFPYGYTF. For the CDR3, the DNA is TGTGCCAGCAGCTTCGCCGGGGACAGATTCCCCTATGGCTACACCTTC. This chain uses TRBV11-2 with TRBJ1-2; 7 bases align to TRBD1. Germline V gives CDR1 SGHAT, CDR2 FQNNGV. V dropped 3 bases and J dropped 4; count of bases not matched to a gene: 11. The CDR3 length is 16 residues.

The chain is built from TRBV2 and TRBJ2-3; D is uncertain. Germline CDR1 SNHLY, CDR2 FYNNEI. This CDR3 comprises 15 residues. Trimming stripped 8 bases from V and 3 bases from J, with 18 bases between. This CDR3 reads CASFSFGAITDTQYF. DNA for the CDR3: TGTGCCAGCTTTTCTTTCGGAGCGATTACAGATACGCAGTATTTT.

V is TRBV6-5 and J is TRBJ2-1; 7 nucleotides line up with TRBD1. The germline V gene has CDR1 MNHEY and CDR2 SVGAGI. This CDR3 has 15 amino acids. The junction had 5 bases not matched to a gene; V was cut back by 6 bases and J by 0 bases. CDR3 DNA: TGTGCCAGCAGAAGGGACAGCCTCTCCTACAATGAGCAGTTCTTC. Its translation: CASRRDSLSYNEQFF.

Only a few counts were recorded for this clone. The gene calls are TRBV19 and TRBJ1-1; 7 nucleotides align to TRBD1. V lost 8 bases to trimming and J lost 3 bases; unmatched junction nucleotides: 6. The CDR3 totals 13 residues. Germline loops: CDR1 LNHDA, CDR2 SQIVND (reference sequence). Written as DNA, the CDR3 is TGTGCCAGTGGGATTCAGGGGGACACTGAAGCTTTCTTT. It specifies CASGIQGDTEAFF.

This sequence joins TRBV5-1 and TRBJ1-1; D is perhaps TRBD1 (6 bases). There are 14 residues in the CDR3. Germline loops: CDR1 SGHRS, CDR2 YFSETQ. Trimming took 5 bases from V and 3 from J, leaving 14 bases between them. The CDR3 loop is CASSGGSGDTEAFF. The CDR3 DNA reads TGCGCCAGCAGTGGGGGCTCAGGGGACACTGAAGCTTTCTTT. Filled out from reference TRBV5-1 and TRBJ1-1, the complete variable domain reads KAGVTQTPRYLIKTRGQQVTLSCSPISGHRSVSWYQQTPGQGLQFLFEYFSETQRNKGNFPGRFSGRQFSNSRSEMNVSTLELGDSALYLCASSGGSGDTEAFFGQGTRLTVV.